This TCR beta chain was captured in a study of T cell responses to AZD1222 COVID-19 vaccine. The study's findings and limits: Donor demographics were predominantly white British with a female majority; clonal diversity may be underestimated. The span of vaccine-associated CD4 TCRs extended across spike, with dominance at 160-218 and 743-854. Targets within unmutated variant regions were reportedly found for nearly half of spike-specific TCRs. Receipt of two AZD1222 doses was followed by a rise in Spike-specific TCR breadth and depth.

Per the germline V gene, CDR1 is MDHEN and CDR2 is SYDVKM. The CDR3 extends over 14 amino acids. V was clipped by 6 bases and J by 2 bases, with 13 bases between them. Note on this clone: No antigen is known for it.

Libraries were prepared by immunoSEQ multiplex PCR; TCRdb keeps only in-frame clonotypes and omits some of them. The table includes roughly 53,000 clones, more than 80% detected once. The source was peripheral blood, collected on day 0 of MenACWY control vaccination. This receptor was identified in an adult in good health. V gene TRBV28 combines with J gene TRBJ2-5; TRBD1 is a possible D gene (6 bases). For the CDR3, the DNA is TGTGCCAGCAGACCGTTCGGACAGCAAGAGACCCAGTACTTC. Translated, it gives CASRPFGQQETQYF. The full variable domain, rest sourced from reference TRBV28 and TRBJ2-5, is DVKVTQSSRYLVKRTGEKVFLECVQDMDHENMFWYRQDPGLGLRLIYFSYDVKMKEKGDIPEGYSVSREKKERFSLILESASTNQTSMYLCASRPFGQQETQYFGPGTRLLVL.